The rows below give T cell receptor beta chains drawn from one sample of a study of long-term antiretroviral therapy in people with HIV. Data came from immunoSEQ multiplex PCR; TCRdb stores just in-frame clones and leaves some out. The sample records about 36,000 clones, 75% to 85% being singletons. The sequences come from unsorted PBMCs, collected 3.4 years after starting antiretroviral therapy. Receptors originate from a man aged 25 to 40 with HIV. CDR3s include the opening cysteine and the closing phenylalanine or tryptophan. D genes are given only for firm matches. The listing skips clone size in some rows; elsewhere it reads once, few, many or a size class.

. | TRBJ2-7 | TRBV2 | . | CASSGYQGIGAYEQYF | TGTGCCAGCAGTGGATACCAGGGGATCGGGGCCTACGAGCAGTACTTC
. | TRBJ2-1 | TRBV7-9 | . | CASSLELHNEQFF | TGTGCCAGCAGCTTAGAACTTCACAATGAGCAGTTCTTC
. | TRBJ2-1 | TRBV7-2 | . | CASSLGFLRNEQFF | TGTGCCAGCAGCTTGGGGTTTCTAAGGAATGAGCAGTTCTTC
. | TRBJ1-3 | TRBV2 | . | CASYQDSSSGNTIYF | TGTGCCAGCTACCAAGACAGCAGCTCTGGAAACACCATATATTTT
. | TRBJ2-2 | TRBV30 | . | CAWSHNRAGELFF | TGTGCCTGGAGCCACAACAGGGCCGGGGAGCTGTTTTTT
few | TRBJ1-5 | TRBV7-8 | TRBD1 | CASSYKTGLGQPQHF | TGTGCCAGCAGCTATAAGACAGGGTTAGGTCAGCCCCAGCATTTT
. | TRBJ2-2 | TRBV29-1 | . | CSARRVTGELFF | TGCAGCGCCCGTAGGGTGACCGGGGAGCTGTTTTTT
. | TRBJ2-1 | TRBV27 | . | CASTALLNNEQFF | TGTGCCAGCACGGCTCTTTTAAATAATGAGCAGTTCTTC
. | TRBJ2-1 | TRBV27 | . | CASSLSFSSSSYNEQFF | TGTGCCAGCAGTTTATCTTTCAGCTCCAGCTCCTACAATGAGCAGTTCTTC
. | TRBJ2-7 | TRBV5-1 | . | CASSHPGESYEQYF | TGCGCCAGCAGCCACCCCGGGGAGTCCTACGAGCAGTACTTC
. | TRBJ2-4 | TRBV7-2 | . | CASSLAGKNIQYF | TGTGCCAGCAGCCTGGCAGGGAAAAACATTCAGTACTTC
. | TRBJ2-5 | TRBV2 | . | CASRRSLLGTQYF | TGTGCCAGCAGAAGATCGCTCCTAGGGACCCAGTACTTC
. | TRBJ2-7 | TRBV10-2 | . | CATKPGPPYYEQYF | TGCGCCACCAAACCGGGACCCCCATACTACGAGCAGTACTTC
. | TRBJ2-5 | TRBV18 | . | CASSSAAGYQETQYF | TGTGCCAGCTCATCGGCCGCGGGTTATCAAGAGACCCAGTACTTC
. | TRBJ2-1 | TRBV29-1 | . | CSVLKGVLNEQFF | TGCAGCGTTCTAAAAGGGGTACTCAATGAGCAGTTCTTC
. | TRBJ2-4 | TRBV5-6 | . | CASSLGQGEGLIQYF | TGTGCCAGCAGCTTGGGGCAGGGGGAGGGTCTCATTCAGTACTTC
. | TRBJ2-7 | TRBV7-2 | . | CASSFGVYYEQYF | TGTGCCAGCAGCTTTGGGGTCTACTACGAGCAGTACTTC
. | TRBJ2-1 | TRBV2 | . | CASRESSYNEQFF | TGTGCCAGCAGGGAGAGCTCCTACAATGAGCAGTTCTTC
. | TRBJ2-1 | TRBV7-2 | TRBD2 | CASRVSGRAVDEQFF | TGTGCCAGCAGGGTAAGCGGGAGGGCGGTAGATGAGCAGTTCTTC
. | TRBJ2-2 | TRBV19 | . | CASEGPGNTGELFF | TGTGCCAGCGAGGGCCCAGGGAACACCGGGGAGCTGTTTTTT
. | TRBJ2-3 | TRBV30 | TRBD2 | CAWSRTSRTDTQYF | TGTGCCTGGAGTAGGACTAGCCGAACAGATACGCAGTATTTT
. | TRBJ2-1 | TRBV4-3 | . | CASSQDRSSYNEQFF | TGCGCCAGCAGCCAAGATAGAAGCTCCTACAATGAGCAGTTCTTC
. | TRBJ2-5 | TRBV7-2 | . | CASSHLETQYF | TGTGCCAGCAGCCACCTGGAGACCCAGTACTTC
. | TRBJ2-7 | TRBV7-9 | TRBD2 | CASTNGRAYEQYF | TGTGCCAGCACGAACGGGAGGGCCTACGAGCAGTACTTC
. | TRBJ2-7 | TRBV5-6 | TRBD2 | CASSLRLAGVMSYEQYF | TGTGCCAGCAGCCTTCGACTAGCGGGAGTGATGTCCTACGAGCAGTACTTC
few | TRBJ2-7 | TRBV18 | TRBD1 | CASSPRGPDEQYF | TGTGCCAGCTCACCCAGGGGGCCAGACGAGCAGTACTTC
few | TRBJ1-4 | TRBV25-1 | . | CAGTGGAGEKLFF | TGTGCCGGGACCGGGGGCGCAGGGGAAAAACTGTTTTTT
. | TRBJ2-1 | TRBV2 | TRBD1 | CANGQGPYNEQFF | TGTGCCAACGGACAGGGGCCCTACAATGAGCAGTTCTTC
. | TRBJ2-4 | TRBV19 | TRBD1 | CASRTGGDSKNIQYF | TGTGCCAGTAGGACAGGGGGGGATTCCAAAAACATTCAGTACTTC
. | TRBJ1-3 | TRBV7-9 | TRBD1 | CASSSGTGVASGNTIYF | TGTGCCAGCAGCTCCGGGACAGGGGTAGCCTCTGGAAACACCATATATTTT
. | TRBJ2-2 | TRBV7-2 | TRBD2 | CASSPAGLAGGVTGELFF | TGTGCCAGCAGCCCAGCGGGACTAGCGGGAGGGGTTACCGGGGAGCTGTTTTTT
. | TRBJ2-3 | TRBV5-8 | . | CASSLTGPTYTQYF | TGTGCCAGCAGCCTCACCGGGCCTACATATACGCAGTATTTT